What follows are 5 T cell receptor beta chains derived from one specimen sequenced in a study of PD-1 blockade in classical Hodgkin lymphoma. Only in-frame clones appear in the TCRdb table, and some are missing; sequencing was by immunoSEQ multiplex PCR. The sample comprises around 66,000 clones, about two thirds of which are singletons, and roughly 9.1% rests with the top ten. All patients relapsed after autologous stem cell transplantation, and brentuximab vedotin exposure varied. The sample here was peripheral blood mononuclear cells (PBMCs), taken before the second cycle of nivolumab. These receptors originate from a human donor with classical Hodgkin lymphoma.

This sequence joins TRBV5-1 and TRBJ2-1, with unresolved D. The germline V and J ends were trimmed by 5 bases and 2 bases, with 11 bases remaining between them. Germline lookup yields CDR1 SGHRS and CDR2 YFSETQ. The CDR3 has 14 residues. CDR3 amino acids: CASSNGEAYNEQFF. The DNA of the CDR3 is TGCGCCAGCAGTAATGGGGAAGCCTACAATGAGCAGTTCTTC.

For the CDR3, the DNA is TGTGCCAGCAGTGAAGCGCAGGGGCGCGTCACTGAAGCTTTCTTT. Translating it yields CASSEAQGRVTEAFF. V gene TRBV2 combines with J gene TRBJ1-1; a weak D match, TRBD1 (6 bases). This CDR3 has 15 residues. The V gene's germline CDR1 is SNHLY and CDR2 FYNNEI. The ends were cut back, 0 bases at V and 4 bases at J, with 12 bases in the middle. The entire variable domain, with the rest obtained from reference TRBV2 and TRBJ1-1, is as follows: EPEVTQTPSHQVTQMGQEVILRCVPISNHLYFYWYRQILGQKVEFLVSFYNNEISEKSEIFDDQFSVERPDGSNFTLKIRSTKLEDSAMYFCASSEAQGRVTEAFFGQGTRLTVV.

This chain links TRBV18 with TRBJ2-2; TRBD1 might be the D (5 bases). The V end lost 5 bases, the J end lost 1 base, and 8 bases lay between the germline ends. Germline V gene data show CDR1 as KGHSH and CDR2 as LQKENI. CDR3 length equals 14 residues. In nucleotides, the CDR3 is TGTGCCAGCTCAGTGCAGGGGAACACCGGGGAGCTGTTTTTT. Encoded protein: CASSVQGNTGELFF.

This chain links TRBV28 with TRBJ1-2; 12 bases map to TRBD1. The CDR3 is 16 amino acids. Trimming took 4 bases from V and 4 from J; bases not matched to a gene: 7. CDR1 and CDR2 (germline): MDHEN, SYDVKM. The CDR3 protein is CASSYEGTGGGYGYTF. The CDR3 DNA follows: TGTGCCAGCAGTTATGAGGGGACAGGGGGCGGCTATGGCTACACCTTC.

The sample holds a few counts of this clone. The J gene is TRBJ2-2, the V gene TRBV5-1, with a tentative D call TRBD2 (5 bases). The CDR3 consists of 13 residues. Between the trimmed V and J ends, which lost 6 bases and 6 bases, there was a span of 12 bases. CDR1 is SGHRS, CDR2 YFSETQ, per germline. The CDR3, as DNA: TGCGCCAGCAACCCTAGAGGGCCCGGGGAGCTGTTTTTT. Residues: CASNPRGPGELFF.